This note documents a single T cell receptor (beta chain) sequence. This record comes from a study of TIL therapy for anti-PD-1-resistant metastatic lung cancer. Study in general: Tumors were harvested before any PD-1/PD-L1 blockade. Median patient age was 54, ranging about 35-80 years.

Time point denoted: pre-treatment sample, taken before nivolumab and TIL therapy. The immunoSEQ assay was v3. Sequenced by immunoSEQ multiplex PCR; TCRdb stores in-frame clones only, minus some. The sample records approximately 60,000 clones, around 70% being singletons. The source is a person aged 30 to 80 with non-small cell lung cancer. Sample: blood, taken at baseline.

CDR3 in amino acids: CASTTNQGYGSEQYF. CDR3 coding DNA: TGTGCCAGCACCACGAACCAGGGGTATGGGTCCGAGCAGTACTTC. The chain has TRBV11-3 and TRBJ2-7; D perhaps matches TRBD1 (6 bases). The CDR3 totals 15 residues. Germline V gives CDR1 SGHNT, CDR2 YENEEA. The V end was cut by 7 bases, the J end by 6 bases, with 22 bases between.